This T cell receptor beta chain was recovered during a study of vaccination and CD4 T cells after COVID-19. Overall study context: The stimulating agents, overlapping spike peptides, came from SARS-CoV-2, HCoV-NL63, HCoV-OC43 and HCoV-229E.

This CDR3 has 15 residues. Per germline, CDR1 SEHNR and CDR2 FQNEAQ (reference sequence). Trimming took off 4 bases at V and 4 bases at J, with 14 bases between the two ends. The Oncomine TCR Beta short-read assay was applied to DNA of cultured CD4+ T cells. MiXCR was run by TCRdb on the PCR reads, yielding one entry per CDR3 protein. The sample has 15,000 to 20,000 distinct CDR3 sequences, roughly 53% seen once. Note on this clonotype: Its antigen is currently unknown.

Treatment given: roughly nine-day PBMC culture with coronavirus spike peptide pools or control peptides (ViraFEST assay). Antigen-specific T cell expansion with peptide pools preceded TCR sequencing in the ViraFEST approach. Convalescent patients tested SARS-CoV-2 PCR positive from March to December 2020, before Alpha, Beta and Delta emerged. Culture proceeded for ten to eleven days, and CD4+ T cells were then isolated by negative selection. The receptor was derived from a human donor who had recovered from COVID-19. The rearrangement uses TRBV7-9 and TRBJ2-1, with a possible D match to TRBD1 (7 bases). The specimen sequenced was CD4+ T cells from blood, cultured in vitro. CDR3 DNA sequence: TGTGCCAGCAGCTCGGGGGACAGTACTTACAATGAGCAGTTCTTC. The encoded protein is CASSSGDSTYNEQFF.